This record concerns one T cell receptor beta chain sequence. CDR1 MGHDK and CDR2 SYGVNS come from the germline V gene. Trimming shortened V by 3 bases and J by 3 bases, and 18 bases separated the two germline ends. The CDR3 has 16 residues. These data come from a study of cytomegalovirus exposure and HLA in healthy donors. The PCR was carried out with 60 Vbeta primers and 13 Jbeta primers. Assay used: immunoSEQ multiplex PCR; TCRdb lists only in-frame clones, some missing. The sample consists of 200,000 to 250,000 clones, 65% to 90% of them appearing once. This chain uses TRBV25-1 with TRBJ2-7, with D perhaps matching TRBD2 (7 bases). Sample: PBMCs. This clonotype originated in a girl under 18 in good health and CMV-seronegative. Here the CDR3 DNA reads TGTGCCAGCAGTGAGCGTTCGGGGGGCGAACTCTACGAGCAGTACTTC. Its translation: CASSERSGGELYEQYF.